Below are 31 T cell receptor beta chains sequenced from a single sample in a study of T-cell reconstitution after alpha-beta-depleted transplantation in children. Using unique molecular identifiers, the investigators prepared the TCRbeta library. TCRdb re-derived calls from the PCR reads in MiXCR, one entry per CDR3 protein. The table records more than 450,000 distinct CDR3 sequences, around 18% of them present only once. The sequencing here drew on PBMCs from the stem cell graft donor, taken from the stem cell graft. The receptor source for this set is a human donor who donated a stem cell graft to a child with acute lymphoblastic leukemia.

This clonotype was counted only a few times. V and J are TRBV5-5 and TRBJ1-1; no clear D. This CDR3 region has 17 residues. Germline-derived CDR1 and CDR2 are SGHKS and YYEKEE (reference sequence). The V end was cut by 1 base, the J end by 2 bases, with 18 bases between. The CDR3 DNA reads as TGTGCCAGCAGCTTGAGGGTCGGGGAGTTCGGCAACACTGAAGCTTTCTTT. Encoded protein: CASSLRVGEFGNTEAFF.

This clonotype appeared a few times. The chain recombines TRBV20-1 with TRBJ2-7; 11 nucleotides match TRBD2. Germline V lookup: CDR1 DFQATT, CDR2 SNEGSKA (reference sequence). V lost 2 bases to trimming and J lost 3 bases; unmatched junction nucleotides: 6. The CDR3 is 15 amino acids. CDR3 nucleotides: TGCAGTGCTAGATTAGGAGGGACTAGCGGCTACGAGCAGTACTTC. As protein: CSARLGGTSGYEQYF.

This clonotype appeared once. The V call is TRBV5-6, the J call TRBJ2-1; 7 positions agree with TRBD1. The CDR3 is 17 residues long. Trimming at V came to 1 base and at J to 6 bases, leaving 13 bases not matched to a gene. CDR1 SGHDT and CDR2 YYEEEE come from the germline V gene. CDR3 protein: CASSLWTGGNLFNEQFF. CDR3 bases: TGTGCCAGCAGCTTGTGGACAGGTGGAAATTTATTCAATGAGCAGTTCTTC.

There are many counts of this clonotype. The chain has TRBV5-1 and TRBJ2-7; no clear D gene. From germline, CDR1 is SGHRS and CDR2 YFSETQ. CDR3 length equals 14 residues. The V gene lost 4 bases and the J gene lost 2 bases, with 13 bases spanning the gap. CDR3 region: CASSLDPTPYEQYF. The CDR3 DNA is TGCGCCAGCAGCCTGGACCCTACGCCCTACGAGCAGTACTTC. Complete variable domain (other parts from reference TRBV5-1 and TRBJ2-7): KAGVTQTPRYLIKTRGQQVTLSCSPISGHRSVSWYQQTPGQGLQFLFEYFSETQRNKGNFPGRFSGRQFSNSRSEMNVSTLELGDSALYLCASSLDPTPYEQYFGPGTRLTVT.

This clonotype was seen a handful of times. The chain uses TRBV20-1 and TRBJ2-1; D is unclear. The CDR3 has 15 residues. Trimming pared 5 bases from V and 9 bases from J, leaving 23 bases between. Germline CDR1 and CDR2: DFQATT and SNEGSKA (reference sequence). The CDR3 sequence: CSAPSSGTPWGEQFF. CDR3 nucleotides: TGCAGTGCTCCGTCTTCGGGCACCCCATGGGGTGAGCAGTTCTTC.

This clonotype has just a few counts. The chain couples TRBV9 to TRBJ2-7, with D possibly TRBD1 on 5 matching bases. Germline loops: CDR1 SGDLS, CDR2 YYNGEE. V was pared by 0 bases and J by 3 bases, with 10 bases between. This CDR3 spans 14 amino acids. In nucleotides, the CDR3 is TGTGCCAGCAGCGTAGGAGACAGTGGCTACGAGCAGTACTTC. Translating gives CASSVGDSGYEQYF.

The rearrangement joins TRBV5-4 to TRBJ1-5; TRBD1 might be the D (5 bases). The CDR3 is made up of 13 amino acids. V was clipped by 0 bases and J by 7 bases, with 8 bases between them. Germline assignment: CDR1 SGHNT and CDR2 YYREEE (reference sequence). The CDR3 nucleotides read TGTGCCAGCAGCTTGGGGGACGGCCAGCCCCAGCATTTT. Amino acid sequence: CASSLGDGQPQHF.

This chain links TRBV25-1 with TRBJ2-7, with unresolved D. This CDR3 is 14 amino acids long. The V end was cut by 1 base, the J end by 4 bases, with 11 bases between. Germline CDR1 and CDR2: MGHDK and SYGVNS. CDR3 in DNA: TGTGCCAGCAGTGAATTCGTATCCCCTTACGAGCAGTACTTC. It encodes CASSEFVSPYEQYF.

CDR3 residues: CASSFRAQSGLSKNIQYF. CDR3 DNA: TGCGCCAGCAGCTTTCGCGCCCAGTCAGGGTTATCCAAAAACATTCAGTACTTC. The chain joins TRBV5-1 to TRBJ2-4; D might be TRBD1 (5 bases). The germline V gene encodes CDR1 SGHRS and CDR2 YFSETQ. Trimming stripped 2 bases from V and 2 bases from J, with 20 bases between. This CDR3 region has 18 residues.

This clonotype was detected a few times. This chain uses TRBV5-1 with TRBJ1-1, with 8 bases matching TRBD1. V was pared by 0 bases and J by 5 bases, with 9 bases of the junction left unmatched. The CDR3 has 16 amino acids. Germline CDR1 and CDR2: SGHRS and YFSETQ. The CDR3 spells CASSLGQGRVRTEAFF. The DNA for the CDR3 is TGCGCCAGCAGCTTGGGACAGGGGCGTGTAAGAACTGAAGCTTTCTTT.

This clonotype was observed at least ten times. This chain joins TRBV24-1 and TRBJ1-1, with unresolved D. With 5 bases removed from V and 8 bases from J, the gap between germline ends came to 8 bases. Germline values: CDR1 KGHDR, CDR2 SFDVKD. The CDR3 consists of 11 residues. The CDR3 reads CATSVGQEAFF. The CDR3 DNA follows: TGTGCCACCAGTGTAGGCCAGGAAGCTTTCTTT.

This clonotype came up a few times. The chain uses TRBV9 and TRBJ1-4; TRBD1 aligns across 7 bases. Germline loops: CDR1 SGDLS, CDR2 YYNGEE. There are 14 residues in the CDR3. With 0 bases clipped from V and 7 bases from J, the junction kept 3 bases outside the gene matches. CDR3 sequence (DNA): TGTGCCAGCAGCGTAGCGAGGGGGCCTGAAAAACTGTTTTTT. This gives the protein CASSVARGPEKLFF. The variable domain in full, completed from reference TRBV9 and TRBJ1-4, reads DSGVTQTPKHLITATGQRVTLRCSPRSGDLSVYWYQQSLDQGLQFLIQYYNGEERAKGNILERFSAQQFPDLHSELNLSSLELGDSALYFCASSVARGPEKLFFGSGTQLSVL.

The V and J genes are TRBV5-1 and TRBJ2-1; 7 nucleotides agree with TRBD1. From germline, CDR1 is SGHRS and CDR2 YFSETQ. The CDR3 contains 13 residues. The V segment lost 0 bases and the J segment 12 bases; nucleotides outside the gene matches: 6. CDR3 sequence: CASSLGQGAGQFF. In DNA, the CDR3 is TGCGCCAGCAGCTTGGGACAGGGTGCGGGGCAGTTCTTC.

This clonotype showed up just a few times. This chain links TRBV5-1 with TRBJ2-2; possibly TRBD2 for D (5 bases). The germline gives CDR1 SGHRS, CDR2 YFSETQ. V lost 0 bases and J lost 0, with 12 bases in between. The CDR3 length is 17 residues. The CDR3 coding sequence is TGCGCCAGCAGCTTGGAGGCGGGCCCCGCGAACACCGGGGAGCTGTTTTTT. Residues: CASSLEAGPANTGELFF.

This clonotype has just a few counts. The CDR3 region is CASSDRLAGGRIEQFF. The CDR3 nucleotides are TGTGCCAGCAGTGACAGACTAGCGGGAGGGCGTATTGAGCAGTTCTTC. The rearrangement uses TRBV6-4 and TRBJ2-1; 14 bases map to TRBD2. Germline CDR1 is MRHNA and CDR2 is SNTAGT. V shed 2 bases, J shed 9 bases, and the junction held 6 bases outside the gene matches. The CDR3 length is 16 residues.

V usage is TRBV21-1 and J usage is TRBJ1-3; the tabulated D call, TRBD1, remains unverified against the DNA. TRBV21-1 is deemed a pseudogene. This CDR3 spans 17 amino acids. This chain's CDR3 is CASSKGRGSRSGNTIYF. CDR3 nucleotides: TGTGCCAGCAGCAAAGGCCGGGGATCGAGGTCTGGAAACACCATATATTTT.

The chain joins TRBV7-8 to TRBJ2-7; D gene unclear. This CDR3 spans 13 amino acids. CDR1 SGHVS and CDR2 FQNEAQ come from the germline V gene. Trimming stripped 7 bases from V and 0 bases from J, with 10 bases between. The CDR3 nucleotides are TGTGCCAGCACGGTAGAAAACTCCTACGAGCAGTACTTC. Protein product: CASTVENSYEQYF.

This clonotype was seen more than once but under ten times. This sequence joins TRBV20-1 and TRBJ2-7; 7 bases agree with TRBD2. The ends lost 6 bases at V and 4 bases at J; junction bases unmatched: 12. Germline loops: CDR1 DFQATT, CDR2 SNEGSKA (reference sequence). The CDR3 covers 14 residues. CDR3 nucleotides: TGCAGTGCCTCGAGGGGCGGGAGAGGGTACGAGCAGTACTTC. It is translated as CSASRGGRGYEQYF.

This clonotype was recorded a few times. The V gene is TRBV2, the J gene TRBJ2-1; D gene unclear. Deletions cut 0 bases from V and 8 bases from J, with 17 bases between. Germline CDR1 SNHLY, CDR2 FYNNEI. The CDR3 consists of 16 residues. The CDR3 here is CASSEALIVMVDEQFF. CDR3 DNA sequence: TGTGCCAGCAGTGAAGCGCTTATCGTCATGGTGGATGAGCAGTTCTTC.

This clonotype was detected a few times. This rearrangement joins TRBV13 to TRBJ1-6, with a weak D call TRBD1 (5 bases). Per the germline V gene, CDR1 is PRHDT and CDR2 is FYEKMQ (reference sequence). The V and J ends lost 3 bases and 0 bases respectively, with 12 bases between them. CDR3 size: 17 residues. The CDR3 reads CASSFETDSSYNSPLHF. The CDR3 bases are TGTGCCAGCAGCTTTGAGACAGACAGCTCCTATAATTCACCCCTCCACTTT. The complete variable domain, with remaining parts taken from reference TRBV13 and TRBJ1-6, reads AAGVIQSPRHLIKEKRETATLKCYPIPRHDTVYWYQQGPGQDPQFLISFYEKMQSDKGSIPDRFSAQQFSDYHSELNMSSLELGDSALYFCASSFETDSSYNSPLHFGNGTRLTVT.

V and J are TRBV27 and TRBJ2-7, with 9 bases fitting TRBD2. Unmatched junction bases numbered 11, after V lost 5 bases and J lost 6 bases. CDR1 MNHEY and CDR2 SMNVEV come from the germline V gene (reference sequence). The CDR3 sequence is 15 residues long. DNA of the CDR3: TGTGCCAGCAGTGGCCGGCTAGCGGGACAAGTCGAGCAGTACTTC. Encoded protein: CASSGRLAGQVEQYF.

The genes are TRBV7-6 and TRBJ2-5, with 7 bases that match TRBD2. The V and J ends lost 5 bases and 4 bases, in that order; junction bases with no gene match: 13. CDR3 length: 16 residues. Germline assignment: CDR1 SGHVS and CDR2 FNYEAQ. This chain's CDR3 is CASSQLGGSQGETQYF. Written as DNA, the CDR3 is TGTGCCAGCAGCCAGTTGGGCGGGAGTCAGGGAGAGACCCAGTACTTC.

For the CDR3, the DNA is TGTGCCAGCACGGAGGGAGCAGAGCAGTACTTC. Its translation is CASTEGAEQYF. The gene calls are TRBV27 and TRBJ2-7; perhaps TRBD2 as D (6 bases). The V gene lost 7 bases and the J gene lost 7 bases, with 11 bases spanning the gap. Germline-derived CDR1 and CDR2 are MNHEY and SMNVEV (reference sequence). The CDR3 is 11 amino acids.

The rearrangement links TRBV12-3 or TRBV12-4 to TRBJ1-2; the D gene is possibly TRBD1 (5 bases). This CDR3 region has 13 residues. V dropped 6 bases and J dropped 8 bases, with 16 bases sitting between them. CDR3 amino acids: CASSRQLGWGYTF. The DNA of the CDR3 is TGTGCCAGCAGCCGACAGCTCGGGTGGGGCTACACCTTC.

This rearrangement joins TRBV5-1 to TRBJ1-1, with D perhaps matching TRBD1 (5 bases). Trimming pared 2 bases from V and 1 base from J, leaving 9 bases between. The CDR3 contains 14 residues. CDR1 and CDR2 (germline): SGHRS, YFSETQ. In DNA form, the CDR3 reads TGCGCCAGCAGCTTTCAGGGAGGGAACACTGAAGCTTTCTTT. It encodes CASSFQGGNTEAFF.

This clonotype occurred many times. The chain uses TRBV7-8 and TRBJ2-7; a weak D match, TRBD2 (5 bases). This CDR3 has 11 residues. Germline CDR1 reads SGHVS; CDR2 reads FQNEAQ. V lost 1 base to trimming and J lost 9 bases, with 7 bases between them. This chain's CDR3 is CASSLGAVQYF. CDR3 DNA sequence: TGTGCCAGCAGCTTAGGAGCGGTGCAGTACTTC.

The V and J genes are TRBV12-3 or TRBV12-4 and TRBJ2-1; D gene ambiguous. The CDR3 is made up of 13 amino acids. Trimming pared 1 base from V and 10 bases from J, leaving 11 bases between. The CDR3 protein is CASSLENRIEQFF. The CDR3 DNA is TGTGCCAGCAGTTTAGAGAACAGAATAGAGCAGTTCTTC.

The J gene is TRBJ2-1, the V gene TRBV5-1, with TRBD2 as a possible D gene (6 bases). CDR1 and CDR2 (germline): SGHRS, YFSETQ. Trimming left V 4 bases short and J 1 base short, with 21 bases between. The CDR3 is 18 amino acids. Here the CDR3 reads CASSKGPTGVRSYNEQFF. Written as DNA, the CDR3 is TGCGCCAGCAGCAAGGGGCCTACGGGAGTGAGATCCTACAATGAGCAGTTCTTC.

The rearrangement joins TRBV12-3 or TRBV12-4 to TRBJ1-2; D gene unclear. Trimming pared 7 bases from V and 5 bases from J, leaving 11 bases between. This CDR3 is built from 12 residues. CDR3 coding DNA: TGTGCCAGCACCGCGACGGAGTATGGCTACACCTTC. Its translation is CASTATEYGYTF.

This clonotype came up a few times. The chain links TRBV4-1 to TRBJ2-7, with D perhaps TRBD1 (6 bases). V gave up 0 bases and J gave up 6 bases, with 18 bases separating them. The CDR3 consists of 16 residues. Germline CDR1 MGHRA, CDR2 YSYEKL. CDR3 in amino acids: CASSQDGTGTYREQYF. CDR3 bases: TGCGCCAGCAGCCAAGACGGTACCGGGACATATCGCGAGCAGTACTTC.

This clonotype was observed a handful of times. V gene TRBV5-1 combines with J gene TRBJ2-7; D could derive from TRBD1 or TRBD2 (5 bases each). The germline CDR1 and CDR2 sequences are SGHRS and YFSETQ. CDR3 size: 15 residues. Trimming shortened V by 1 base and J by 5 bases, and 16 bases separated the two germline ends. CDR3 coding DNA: TGCGCCAGCAGCTTGATAGGGGAGCTCACCCACGAGCAGTACTTC. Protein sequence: CASSLIGELTHEQYF.